These T cell receptor beta chains were read from a single sample in a study of shared clonotypes between healthy human individuals. Sequencing was performed with immunoSEQ multiplex PCR; in TCRdb, only in-frame clones are kept and a portion is missing. The repertoire holds 300,000 to 400,000 clones, with roughly 70% as singletons. The sequencing input was memory CD4+ T cells sorted from blood. Receptors originate from a man younger than 40 in good health. Each CDR3 is given without its conserved first and last residue. A D gene is named only where the DNA matches it firmly.

d_call: .
v_call: TRBV10-2
cdr3_aa: AIVSRERNEQF

d_call: .
v_call: TRBV11-2
cdr3_aa: ASSLGPGPEGTQY

d_call: TRBD2
v_call: TRBV2
cdr3_aa: ASSEPGTSNSEQY

d_call: .
v_call: TRBV28
cdr3_aa: ASRDLRDQPQH

d_call: .
v_call: TRBV6-5
cdr3_aa: ASSQRGTKF

d_call: .
v_call: TRBV5-8
cdr3_aa: ASSLVRNQETQY

d_call: TRBD1
v_call: TRBV6-5
cdr3_aa: ASSRTGDDQPQH

d_call: .
v_call: TRBV5-1
cdr3_aa: ASSRADNEKLF

d_call: .
v_call: TRBV7-2
cdr3_aa: ASSYGQTYNEQF

d_call: .
v_call: TRBV5-1
cdr3_aa: ASSQDEGTNEKLF

d_call: .
v_call: TRBV6-1
cdr3_aa: ASSERGYEQY

d_call: .
v_call: TRBV29-1
cdr3_aa: SVGGAANTEAF

d_call: .
v_call: TRBV7-2
cdr3_aa: ASSPYGHTEAF

d_call: .
v_call: TRBV19
cdr3_aa: ASSPTASVNSYEQY

d_call: TRBD2
v_call: TRBV6-1
cdr3_aa: ASSELAGSYNEQF

d_call: .
v_call: TRBV11-2
cdr3_aa: ASSVHTTLNEKLF

d_call: .
v_call: TRBV19
cdr3_aa: ASSTGIGYT

d_call: TRBD1
v_call: TRBV5-1
cdr3_aa: ASSYTGQGETQY

d_call: TRBD1
v_call: TRBV28
cdr3_aa: ASLRDRVVLGGYT

d_call: .
v_call: TRBV18
cdr3_aa: ASSPSGDTQY

d_call: .
v_call: TRBV9
cdr3_aa: ASNLDPSSYNEQF

d_call: .
v_call: TRBV5-4
cdr3_aa: ASSLGQDTGELF

d_call: TRBD1
v_call: TRBV30
cdr3_aa: AWSVRTGGSGANVLT

d_call: TRBD2
v_call: TRBV4-2
cdr3_aa: ASSQDETSGAYEQY

d_call: TRBD2
v_call: TRBV7-3
cdr3_aa: ASSFGGSRYNEQF

d_call: .
v_call: TRBV18
cdr3_aa: ASDPLEGGAF

d_call: .
v_call: TRBV7-9
cdr3_aa: ASSPAGDTEAF

d_call: TRBD1
v_call: TRBV7-8
cdr3_aa: ASSPSGTGGISGAQY

d_call: TRBD1
v_call: TRBV7-6
cdr3_aa: ASSLGPGTGGGETQY

d_call: .
v_call: TRBV28
cdr3_aa: AIKGGGENTEAF

d_call: .
v_call: TRBV2
cdr3_aa: ASSSRTDNQPQH

d_call: TRBD2
v_call: TRBV5-1
cdr3_aa: ASSPGTSGRNEQF

d_call: .
v_call: TRBV5-5
cdr3_aa: ASSWAELGEQY

d_call: TRBD2
v_call: TRBV19
cdr3_aa: ASSPDGGAGGTGELF

d_call: TRBD2
v_call: TRBV9
cdr3_aa: ASSSRTSGGLYEQY

d_call: .
v_call: TRBV5-5
cdr3_aa: ASSLARRIGISYEQY

d_call: .
v_call: TRBV27
cdr3_aa: ASSLTIQGSYEQY